The 5 T cell receptor beta chains below come from one sample, sequenced in a study of OX40 agonist ivuxolimab in advanced cancers. The protocol was immunoSEQ multiplex PCR, while the TCRdb copy is restricted to in-frame clones and leaves out a portion. Of 70,000 to 95,000 clones in the sample, under 90% were seen once. The sequenced sample was CD4+ or CD8+ T cells sorted from blood, obtained in a trial of the OX40 agonist ivuxolimab. The source is an adult with an advanced solid tumor such as melanoma, head and neck, liver or kidney cancer.

The chain recombines TRBV6-6 with TRBJ2-5; possible D gene TRBD1, 5 bases. Trimming left V 2 bases short and J 5 bases short, with 12 bases between. In germline, CDR1 is MNHNY, CDR2 SVGAGI (reference sequence). The CDR3 spans 14 residues. The CDR3 region is CASSYGAHGETQYF. The CDR3, as DNA: TGTGCCAGCAGTTACGGGGCCCACGGGGAGACCCAGTACTTC.

To note about this clone: The sample carries other DNA sequences with the same CDR3. The CDR3 is CASSDGQGAAEKLFF. CDR3 DNA sequence: TGTGCCAGTAGTGACGGACAGGGGGCAGCTGAAAAACTGTTTTTT. The chain is built from TRBV19 and TRBJ1-4; 11 bases match TRBD1. CDR1 is LNHDA and CDR2 is SQIVND in the germline V gene (reference sequence). Trimming cost V 5 bases and J 7 bases; bases outside gene matches: 6. The CDR3 has 15 amino acids.

The CDR3 nucleotides read TGTGCCAGCAGCGCCGGATACCAAGAGACCCAGTACTTC. Its translation is CASSAGYQETQYF. The chain joins TRBV9 to TRBJ2-5; no clear D gene. From germline, CDR1 is SGDLS and CDR2 YYNGEE. The V and J ends lost 3 bases and 0 bases respectively, with 6 bases between them. The CDR3 has 13 amino acids. Together with reference TRBV9 and TRBJ2-5, the CDR3 gives the full variable domain: DSGVTQTPKHLITATGQRVTLRCSPRSGDLSVYWYQQSLDQGLQFLIQYYNGEERAKGNILERFSAQQFPDLHSELNLSSLELGDSALYFCASSAGYQETQYFGPGTRLLVL.

V and J are TRBV6-1 and TRBJ2-3; D is unresolved. V was shortened by 7 bases and J by 4 bases, with 12 bases between the two germline ends. This CDR3 has 13 residues. Germline CDR1 reads MNHNS; CDR2 reads SASEGT. CDR3 residues: CASTPRAPDTQYF. In nucleotides, the CDR3 is TGTGCCAGCACTCCCCGGGCCCCAGATACGCAGTATTTT.

The rearrangement joins TRBV7-6 to TRBJ1-1; D perhaps matches TRBD1 (6 bases). This CDR3 region has 17 residues. Germline V gene sequence: CDR1 SGHVS, CDR2 FNYEAQ. V was cut by 3 bases and J by 2 bases, with 19 bases left in between. Written as DNA, the CDR3 is TGTGCCAGCAGCTTTCCCCTCTACAAGGGGGGTAACACTGAAGCTTTCTTT. It is translated as CASSFPLYKGGNTEAFF.